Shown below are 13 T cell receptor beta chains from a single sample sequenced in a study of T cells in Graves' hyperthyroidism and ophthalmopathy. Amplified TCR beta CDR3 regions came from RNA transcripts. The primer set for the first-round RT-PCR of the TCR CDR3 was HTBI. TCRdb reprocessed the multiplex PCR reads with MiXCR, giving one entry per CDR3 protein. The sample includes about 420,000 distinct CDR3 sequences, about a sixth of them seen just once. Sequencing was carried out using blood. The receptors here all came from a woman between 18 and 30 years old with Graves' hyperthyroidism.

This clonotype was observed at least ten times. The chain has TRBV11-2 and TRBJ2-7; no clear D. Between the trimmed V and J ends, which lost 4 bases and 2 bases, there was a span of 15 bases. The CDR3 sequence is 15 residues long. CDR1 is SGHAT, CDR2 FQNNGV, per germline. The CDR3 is CASSYNSLVTYEQYF. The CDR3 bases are TGTGCCAGCAGCTACAACAGCCTAGTGACCTACGAGCAGTACTTC. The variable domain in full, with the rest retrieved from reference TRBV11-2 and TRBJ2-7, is EAGVAQSPRYKIIEKRQSVAFWCNPISGHATLYWYQQILGQGPKLLIQFQNNGVVDDSQLPKDRFSAERLKGVDSTLKIQPAKLEDSAVYLCASSYNSLVTYEQYFGPGTRLTVT.

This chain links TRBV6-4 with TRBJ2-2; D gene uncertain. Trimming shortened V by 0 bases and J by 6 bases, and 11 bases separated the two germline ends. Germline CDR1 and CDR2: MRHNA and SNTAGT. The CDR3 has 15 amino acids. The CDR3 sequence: CASSDSQAPAGELFF. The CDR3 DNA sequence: TGTGCCAGCAGTGACTCCCAAGCGCCGGCCGGGGAGCTGTTTTTT.

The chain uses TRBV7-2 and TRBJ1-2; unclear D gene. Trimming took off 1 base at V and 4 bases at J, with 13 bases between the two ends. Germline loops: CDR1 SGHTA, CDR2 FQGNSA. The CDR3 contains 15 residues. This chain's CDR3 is CASSLDWAASYGYTF. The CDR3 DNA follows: TGTGCCAGCAGCTTAGATTGGGCAGCCTCCTATGGCTACACCTTC.

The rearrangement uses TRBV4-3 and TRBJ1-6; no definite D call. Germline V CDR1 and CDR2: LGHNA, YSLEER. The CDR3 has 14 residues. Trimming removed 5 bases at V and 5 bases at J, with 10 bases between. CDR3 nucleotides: TGCGCCAGCAGCAAAATTTCAAATAATTCACCCCTCCACTTT. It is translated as CASSKISNNSPLHF.

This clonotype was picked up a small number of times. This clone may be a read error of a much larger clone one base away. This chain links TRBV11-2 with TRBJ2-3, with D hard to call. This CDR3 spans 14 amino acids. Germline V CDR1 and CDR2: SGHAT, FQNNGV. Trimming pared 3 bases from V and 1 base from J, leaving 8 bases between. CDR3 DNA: TGTGCCAGCAGCTTTGGCGTCGGCACAGATACGCAGTATTTT. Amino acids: CASSFGVGTDTQYF.

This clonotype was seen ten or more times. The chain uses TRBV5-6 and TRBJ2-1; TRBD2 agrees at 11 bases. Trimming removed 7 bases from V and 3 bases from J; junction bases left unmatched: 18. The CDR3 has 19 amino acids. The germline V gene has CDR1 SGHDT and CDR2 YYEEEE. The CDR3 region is CASFKPGLAADYNYNEQFF. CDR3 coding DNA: TGTGCCAGCTTCAAACCGGGACTAGCGGCCGACTATAACTACAATGAGCAGTTCTTC. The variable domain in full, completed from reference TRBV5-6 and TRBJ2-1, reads DAGVTQSPTHLIKTRGQQVTLRCSPKSGHDTVSWYQQALGQGPQFIFQYYEEEERQRGNFPDRFSGHQFPNYSSELNVNALLLGDSALYLCASFKPGLAADYNYNEQFFGPGTRLTVL.

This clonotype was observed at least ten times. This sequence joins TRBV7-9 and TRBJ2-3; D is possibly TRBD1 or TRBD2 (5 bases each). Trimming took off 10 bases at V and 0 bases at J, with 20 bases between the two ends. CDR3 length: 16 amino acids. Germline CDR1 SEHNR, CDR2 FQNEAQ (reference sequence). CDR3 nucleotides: TGTGCCATCCCCGCCGGGACGCCTTCTAGCACAGATACGCAGTATTTT. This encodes CAIPAGTPSSTDTQYF.

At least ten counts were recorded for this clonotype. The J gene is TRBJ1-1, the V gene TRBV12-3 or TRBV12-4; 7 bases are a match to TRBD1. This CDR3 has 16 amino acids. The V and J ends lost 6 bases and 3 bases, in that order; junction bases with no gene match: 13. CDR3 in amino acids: CASSWSQLGGYTEAFF. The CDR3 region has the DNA TGTGCCAGCAGCTGGAGCCAATTAGGGGGCTACACTGAAGCTTTCTTT.

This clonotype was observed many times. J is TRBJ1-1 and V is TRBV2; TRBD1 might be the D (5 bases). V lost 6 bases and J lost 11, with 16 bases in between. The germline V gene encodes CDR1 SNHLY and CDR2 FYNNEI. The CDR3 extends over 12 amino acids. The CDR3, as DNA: TGTGCCAGCAGGACGACAGCGCCGGGGGCTTTCTTT. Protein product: CASRTTAPGAFF.

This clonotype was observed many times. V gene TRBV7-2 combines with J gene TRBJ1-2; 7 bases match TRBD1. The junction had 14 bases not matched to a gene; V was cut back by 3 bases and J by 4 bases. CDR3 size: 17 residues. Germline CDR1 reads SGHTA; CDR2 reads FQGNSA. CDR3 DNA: TGTGCCAGCAGCTTGCAATGGGGGCAGGGGGTCTTCTATGGCTACACCTTC. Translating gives CASSLQWGQGVFYGYTF.

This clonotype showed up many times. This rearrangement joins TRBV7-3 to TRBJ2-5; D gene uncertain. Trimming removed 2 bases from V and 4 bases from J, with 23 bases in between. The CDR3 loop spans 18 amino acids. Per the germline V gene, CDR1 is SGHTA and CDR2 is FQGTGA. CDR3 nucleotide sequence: TGTGCCAGCAGCTTATACAGAAGCTCGGCTCTATACGCAGAGACCCAGTACTTC. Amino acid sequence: CASSLYRSSALYAETQYF.

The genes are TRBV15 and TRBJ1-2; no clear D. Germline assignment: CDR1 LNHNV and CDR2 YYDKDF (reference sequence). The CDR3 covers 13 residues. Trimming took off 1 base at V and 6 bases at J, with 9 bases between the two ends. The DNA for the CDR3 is TGTGCCACCAGCAGAGTTCCCCCAGATGGCTACACCTTC. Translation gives CATSRVPPDGYTF.

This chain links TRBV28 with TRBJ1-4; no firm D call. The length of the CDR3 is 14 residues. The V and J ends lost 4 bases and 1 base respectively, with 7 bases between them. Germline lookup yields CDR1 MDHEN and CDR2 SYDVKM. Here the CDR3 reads CASSSRRTNEKLFF. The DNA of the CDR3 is TGTGCCAGCAGTTCGAGAAGAACTAATGAAAAACTGTTTTTT.